A selection of T cell receptor beta chains follows, all from one sample in a study of shared clonotypes between healthy human individuals. Libraries were prepared by immunoSEQ multiplex PCR; TCRdb keeps only in-frame clonotypes and omits some of them. The table includes 2 million to 2.5 million clones, 95% detected once. The sample taken for sequencing was naive CD4+ T cells sorted from blood. The receptors were gathered from a man aged 18 to 30 in good health. CDR3s include the opening cysteine and the closing phenylalanine or tryptophan. The D gene is left open where the match is weak. The size field is filled for only some rows; it gives once, few, many or a size class.

V gene	D gene	clone size	J gene	CDR3 DNA	CDR3 protein
TRBV11-2	-	-	TRBJ1-2	TGTGCCAGCAGCTTAGCATTGGGCTGGGGCCCCTATGGCTACACCTTC	CASSLALGWGPYGYTF
TRBV5-4	-	-	TRBJ2-7	TGTGCCAGCAGCTTGGGCCAGGGCCTGTCCGAGCAGTACTTC	CASSLGQGLSEQYF
TRBV7-2	-	-	TRBJ2-7	TGTGCCAGCAGCTACGAGGCGGGGCAGTACTTC	CASSYEAGQYF
TRBV5-1	-	-	TRBJ1-1	TGCGCCAGCAGCTTGGGGACAATGAACACTGAAGCTTTCTTT	CASSLGTMNTEAFF
TRBV29-1	-	-	TRBJ2-7	TGCAGCGTTGAAGTGGAGAACTCCTACGAGCAGTACTTC	CSVEVENSYEQYF
TRBV5-4	TRBD2	-	TRBJ2-7	TGTGCCAGCAGCCCCACTAGCGGGGAGCCGTACGAGCAGTACTTC	CASSPTSGEPYEQYF
TRBV30	-	-	TRBJ1-5	TGTGCCTGGAGTGTACGTGGGGCTTATAGCAATCAGCCCCAGCATTTT	CAWSVRGAYSNQPQHF
TRBV11-2	-	-	TRBJ2-5	TGTGCCAGCAGCCTGGATAAAGCGACCCAGTACTTC	CASSLDKATQYF
TRBV5-6	-	-	TRBJ2-7	TGTGCCAGCAGCTTGCCTGGGGCCGCCTACGAGCAGTACTTC	CASSLPGAAYEQYF
TRBV11-2	TRBD1	once	TRBJ1-4	TGTGCCAGCAGCTTAGGGGTGGGGACAGTAAATGAAAAACTGTTTTTT	CASSLGVGTVNEKLFF
TRBV7-6	-	-	TRBJ1-2	TGTGCCTGGTTCGGCTACACCTTC	CAWFGYTF
TRBV7-6	-	-	TRBJ2-6	TGTGCCAGCAGCTTAGTTGTAGGGGGTAGTACTGGGGCCAACGTCCTGACTTTC	CASSLVVGGSTGANVLTF
TRBV9	-	-	TRBJ2-1	TGTGCCAGCAGCGTACAGGGACCCTCCTACAATGAGCAGTTCTTC	CASSVQGPSYNEQFF
TRBV10-3	-	-	TRBJ1-4	TGTGCCACTTCCCCACAGGGAGAGGAAAAACTGTTTTTT	CATSPQGEEKLFF
TRBV4-3	TRBD1	-	TRBJ1-2	TGCGCCAGCAGCCGGGACAGGGGGTATGGCTACACCTTC	CASSRDRGYGYTF
TRBV7-3	TRBD2	once	TRBJ2-1	TGTGCCAGCAGCTTAAAAGCGGGGGGGCCGCATGAGCAGTTCTTC	CASSLKAGGPHEQFF
TRBV7-2	-	-	TRBJ2-1	TGTGCCAGCTCCCCGAGTGGCTCCTACAATGAGCAGTTCTTC	CASSPSGSYNEQFF
TRBV2	-	-	TRBJ2-5	TGTGCCAGCAGTGGAAAGGGGGGGGAGACCCAGTACTTC	CASSGKGGETQYF
TRBV19	TRBD1	-	TRBJ2-5	TGTGCCAGTAGCCTCGGGACAGGGAGAGCGGGGTGGGAGACCCAGTACTTC	CASSLGTGRAGWETQYF
TRBV5-4	-	-	TRBJ2-2	TGTGCCAGCAGCTTGGTCTCCTTGAACACCGGGGAGCTGTTTTTT	CASSLVSLNTGELFF
TRBV29-1	TRBD1	-	TRBJ1-4	TGCAGCGTTGACAGGGGGCAGAAACTGTTTTTT	CSVDRGQKLFF
TRBV9	TRBD2	-	TRBJ2-1	TGTGCCAGCAGCGTAGGACTAGCGGGAGGGCCAGGCAATGAGCAGTTCTTC	CASSVGLAGGPGNEQFF
TRBV2	-	-	TRBJ1-5	TGTGCCAGCAGTGAAAGGGGCTTGGTCAATCAGCCCCAGCATTTT	CASSERGLVNQPQHF
TRBV28	-	-	TRBJ1-2	TGTGCCAGCAGTCGGACTACAGGGACCTATGGCTACACCTTC	CASSRTTGTYGYTF
TRBV7-6	-	-	TRBJ2-1	TGTGCCAGCAGCTTAGAGCAGAGGGTTGATGAGCAGTTCTTC	CASSLEQRVDEQFF
TRBV7-9	-	-	TRBJ1-5	TGTGCCAGCAGCTTAGACATGACGGGCAATCAGCCCCAGCATTTT	CASSLDMTGNQPQHF
TRBV11-2	-	-	TRBJ2-2	TGTGCCAGCAGCGCAGGCGGGGCGAACACCGGGGAGCTGTTTTTT	CASSAGGANTGELFF
TRBV28	-	-	TRBJ1-1	TGTGCCAGCAGTTCGCAGGGGACTGAAGCTTTCTTT	CASSSQGTEAFF
TRBV6-1	-	-	TRBJ1-4	TGTGCCAGCAGTGAAGCCCGCGGTGCCGGGACAACTAATGAAAAACTGTTTTTT	CASSEARGAGTTNEKLFF
TRBV18	-	few	TRBJ1-2	TGTGCCAGCTCATTGGGCCAGGTGACCTATGGCTACACCTTC	CASSLGQVTYGYTF
TRBV27	TRBD1	-	TRBJ1-6	TGTGCCAGCAGTCCAGGGGACAGGGTCGGTTCACCCCTCCACTTT	CASSPGDRVGSPLHF
TRBV5-4	-	-	TRBJ2-1	TGTGCCAGCAGCTTGGGTACAGGACTTTCCTCCTACAATGAGCAGTTCTTC	CASSLGTGLSSYNEQFF
TRBV4-2	-	-	TRBJ1-5	TGTGCCAGCAGCCAAGCCGTTAGCAATCAGCCCCAGCATTTT	CASSQAVSNQPQHF
TRBV6-1	-	-	TRBJ2-5	TGTGCCAGCAGAGACCCCACGGAGACCCAGTACTTC	CASRDPTETQYF
TRBV18	TRBD1	once	TRBJ1-4	TGTGCCAGCTCACGAAAGGAACAGGGGGCTGAAAAACTGTTTTTT	CASSRKEQGAEKLFF
TRBV9	-	once	TRBJ2-1	TGTGCCAGCAGCGTAGCTCCGGGTATTGGCGATGAGCAGTTCTTC	CASSVAPGIGDEQFF
TRBV5-1	TRBD2	-	TRBJ2-7	TGCGCCAGCAGCTTGGTGTTCGCTAGCGGTTACGAGCAGTACTTC	CASSLVFASGYEQYF
TRBV6-5	TRBD1	-	TRBJ2-7	TGTGCCAGCAGTTATTCGGGGACAGGGGGCATGGAGCAGTACTTC	CASSYSGTGGMEQYF
TRBV5-4	-	once	TRBJ2-3	TGTGCCAGCAGCTTGGGTAGCGTATTCACAGATACGCAGTATTTT	CASSLGSVFTDTQYF
TRBV5-4	-	-	TRBJ2-3	TGTGCCAGCAGCTTAGAAAGGAACACAGATACGCAGTATTTT	CASSLERNTDTQYF
TRBV18	-	-	TRBJ2-5	TGTGCCAGCTTCATGGGGGTGCAAGAGACCCAGTACTTC	CASFMGVQETQYF
TRBV10-1	-	-	TRBJ2-3	TGCGCCAGCAGTGAGTCGTGGGGGAACACAGATACGCAGTATTTT	CASSESWGNTDTQYF
TRBV6-1	TRBD1	-	TRBJ1-4	TGTGCCAGCAGTGCCCTAGACAGGGGCGGTGAAAAACTGTTTTTT	CASSALDRGGEKLFF
TRBV19	-	-	TRBJ2-5	TGTGCCAGTAGCCAGACAGGGAGGGAGACCCAGTACTTC	CASSQTGRETQYF
TRBV30	-	-	TRBJ1-3	TGTGCCTGGAGTATCGCGGACAGTTCAGCCGGGGGCACCATATATTTT	CAWSIADSSAGGTIYF
TRBV7-9	TRBD2	-	TRBJ2-5	TGTGCCAGCAGCTTTAGTCTAGCGGGACAAGAGACCCAGTACTTC	CASSFSLAGQETQYF
TRBV5-5	TRBD1	-	TRBJ2-7	TGTGCCAGCAGCTTGACAGGGGGCGTGAGCGAGCAGTACTTC	CASSLTGGVSEQYF
TRBV18	TRBD1	-	TRBJ1-3	TGTGCCAGCTCACCCCGGGACAGATCTGGAAACACCATATATTTT	CASSPRDRSGNTIYF
TRBV2	-	-	TRBJ2-7	TGTGCCAGCAGGCCGCGGCCCTTATACGAGCAGTACTTC	CASRPRPLYEQYF
TRBV4-3	-	-	TRBJ2-7	TGCGCCAGCAGCCAAGATCCGGGACACGGAAATGTCTACGAGCAGTACTTC	CASSQDPGHGNVYEQYF
TRBV28	-	-	TRBJ2-7	TGTGCCAGCAGTTTCCCCGGCGGGGTTCGATACGAGCAGTACTTC	CASSFPGGVRYEQYF